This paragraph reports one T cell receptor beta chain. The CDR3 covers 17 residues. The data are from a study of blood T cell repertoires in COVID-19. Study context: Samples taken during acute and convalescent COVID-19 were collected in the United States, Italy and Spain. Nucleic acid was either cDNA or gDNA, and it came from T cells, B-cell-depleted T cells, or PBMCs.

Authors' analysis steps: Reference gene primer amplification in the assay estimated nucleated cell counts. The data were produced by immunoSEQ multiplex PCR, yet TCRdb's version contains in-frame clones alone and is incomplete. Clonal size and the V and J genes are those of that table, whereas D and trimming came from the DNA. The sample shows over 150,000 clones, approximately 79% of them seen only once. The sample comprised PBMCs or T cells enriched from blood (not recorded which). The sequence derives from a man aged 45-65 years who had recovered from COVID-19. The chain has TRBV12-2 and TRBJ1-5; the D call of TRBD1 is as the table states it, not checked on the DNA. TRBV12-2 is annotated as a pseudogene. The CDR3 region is CASRLDRGQGTDQPQHF. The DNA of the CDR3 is TGTGCAAGTCGCTTAGATCGTGGACAGGGAACGGATCAGCCCCAGCATTTT.